This T cell receptor (beta chain) comes out of a study of CD4+ T cells in melanoma. Whole-study results and caveats: CD8+ T cell, macrophage and B cell function reportedly correlated with neoantigen-specific CD4+ T cells. Diverse differentiation states were reported for melanoma neoantigen-specific CD4+ T cells.

Deletions cut 4 bases from V and 6 bases from J, with 13 bases between. The CDR3 is 13 amino acids. Germline-derived CDR1 and CDR2 are SGHTS and YDEGEE. Sequencing was performed with immunoSEQ multiplex PCR; in TCRdb, only in-frame clones are kept and a portion is missing. The table lists about 140,000 clones, nearly 95% of them singletons. This clone has only a few counts. The antigen remains undetermined. The TCR was taken from a human donor with melanoma. This chain connects TRBV5-8 to TRBJ1-1; D not certain. The CDR3 reads CASSVRGRSEAFF. CDR3 nucleotides: TGTGCCAGCAGCGTTCGGGGAAGGTCTGAAGCTTTCTTT.